This is a list of T cell receptor beta chains from one sample in a study of blood T cell repertoires in COVID-19. Libraries were prepared by immunoSEQ multiplex PCR; TCRdb keeps only in-frame clonotypes and omits some of them. Of roughly 120,000 clones in the sample, approximately 84% were seen once. The sample was peripheral blood. These receptors were collected from a middle-aged woman with acute or convalescent COVID-19. CDR3s include the opening cysteine and the closing phenylalanine or tryptophan. A D gene is named only where the DNA matches it firmly. The size field is filled for only some rows; it gives once, few, many or a size class.

clone size	V gene	D gene	J gene	CDR3 protein	CDR3 DNA
.	TRBV24-1	TRBD2	TRBJ2-3	CATGTSGGADTQYF	TGTGCAACCGGGACTAGTGGAGGAGCAGATACGCAGTATTTT
.	TRBV7-2	.	TRBJ2-1	CASSLKLANEQFF	TGTGCCAGCAGCTTAAAACTAGCTAATGAGCAGTTCTTC
few	TRBV6-1	TRBD1	TRBJ1-6	CASSEFLGTDYSPLHF	TGTGCCAGCAGTGAATTTTTGGGGACAGACTATTCACCCCTCCACTTT
.	TRBV18	.	TRBJ1-6	CASSPLEGDSPLHF	TGTGCCAGCTCACCGCTTGAAGGGGATTCACCCCTCCACTTT
.	TRBV6-6	TRBD2	TRBJ2-3	CASSRAAGGRASDTQYF	TGTGCCAGCAGTCGCGCGGCGGGGGGCCGCGCTTCAGATACGCAGTATTTT
few	TRBV30	TRBD1	TRBJ2-7	CAWRRMTGVYEQYF	TGTGCCTGGAGGAGGATGACAGGGGTATACGAGCAGTACTTC
.	TRBV9	.	TRBJ2-2	CASSVLQGTGELFF	TGTGCCAGCAGCGTATTACAGGGCACCGGGGAGCTGTTTTTT
.	TRBV28	.	TRBJ2-7	CASHDSSYEQYF	TGTGCCAGCCACGACAGCTCCTACGAGCAGTACTTC
.	TRBV5-4	.	TRBJ2-7	CASSSQSGLIKQYF	TGTGCCAGCAGCTCCCAATCAGGGTTAATCAAGCAGTACTTC
.	TRBV11-2	TRBD1	TRBJ1-4	CASRQGTHEKLFF	TGTGCCAGCAGACAGGGGACCCATGAAAAACTGTTTTTT
.	TRBV7-9	.	TRBJ1-1	CASSAWEGSEAFF	TGTGCCAGCAGCGCTTGGGAGGGATCTGAAGCTTTCTTT
.	TRBV30	.	TRBJ2-1	CAWRGGGTGEQFF	TGTGCCTGGAGGGGAGGGGGGACCGGTGAGCAGTTCTTC
.	TRBV6-5	TRBD1	TRBJ2-1	CASTGQGRNEQFF	TGTGCCAGCACTGGACAGGGTAGAAATGAGCAGTTCTTC
.	TRBV19	TRBD1	TRBJ1-2	CASEGQGANYGYTF	TGTGCCAGTGAAGGACAGGGAGCTAACTATGGCTACACCTTC
once	TRBV7-9	.	TRBJ2-3	CASSLGWGDTQYF	TGTGCCAGCAGCTTAGGGTGGGGCGATACGCAGTATTTT
.	TRBV2	TRBD1	TRBJ1-6	CASSGDSPSPLHF	TGTGCCAGCAGTGGGGACAGTCCGTCACCCCTCCACTTT
.	TRBV19	TRBD2	TRBJ2-1	CASSPSGGAAYNEQFF	TGTGCCAGTAGCCCTAGCGGGGGGGCAGCTTACAATGAGCAGTTCTTC
.	TRBV6-5	.	TRBJ2-7	CASMTHYEQYF	TGTGCCAGCATGACACACTACGAGCAGTACTTC
.	TRBV7-2	TRBD2	TRBJ2-7	CASTVGKGGNEQYF	TGTGCCAGCACCGTCGGGAAGGGAGGGAACGAGCAGTACTTC
.	TRBV7-2	TRBD2	TRBJ2-7	CASSTSGYEQYF	TGTGCCAGCAGCACTAGCGGTTACGAGCAGTACTTC
.	TRBV7-8	.	TRBJ2-3	CASSPSLDTQYF	TGTGCCAGCAGCCCCTCCTTAGATACGCAGTATTTT
few	TRBV15	.	TRBJ1-3	CATSRDYDSSSSGNTIYF	TGTGCCACCAGCAGAGATTATGACAGCTCGAGCTCTGGAAACACCATATATTTT
.	TRBV7-2	TRBD1	TRBJ1-2	CASSLYSVQGAVF	TGTGCCAGCAGCTTATATTCAGTACAGGGGGCCGTCTTC
few	TRBV2	.	TRBJ1-4	CASTERALGANEKLFF	TGTGCCAGCACCGAAAGGGCCCTAGGGGCAAATGAAAAACTGTTTTTT
.	TRBV21-1	.	TRBJ1-5	CASTRLPTCPTGDVHQPQHF	TGTGCCAGCACCCGACTCCCCACTTGCCCCACAGGGGACGTCCATCAGCCCCAGCATTTT
few	TRBV13	.	TRBJ2-7	CASSLGHTYEQYF	TGTGCCAGCAGCTTGGGCCACACCTACGAGCAGTACTTC
.	TRBV6-5	.	TRBJ1-6	CASSLQGFDNSPLHF	TGTGCCAGCAGTCTACAGGGTTTCGATAATTCACCCCTCCACTTT
.	TRBV5-6	.	TRBJ1-6	CASSLGRLGSPLHF	TGTGCCAGCAGCTTGGGGAGGTTAGGATCACCCCTCCACTTT